This TCR beta chain was profiled in a study of blood T cell repertoires in COVID-19. Study summary: The study drew acute and convalescent COVID-19 samples from the United States, Italy and Spain. T cells, B-cell-depleted T cells, or PBMCs provided the cDNA or gDNA that served as material.

CDR3 size: 14 residues. V gave up 4 bases and J gave up 4 bases, with 12 bases separating them. Germline V gene data show CDR1 as SGHKS and CDR2 as YYEKEE (reference sequence). Original processing notes: Nucleated cell counts were estimated from reference gene primer amplification. Sequencing used immunoSEQ multiplex PCR; TCRdb keeps in-frame clones, though not all of them. V and J calls and clone size are those listed in that table; D and trimming were worked out from the DNA. The data hold 100,000 or so clones, with roughly 84% observed a single time. This clone was observed a single time. The rearrangement links TRBV5-5 to TRBJ1-5; D unclear. What was sequenced was peripheral blood. This receptor was obtained from a man between 65 and 85 years old with active or convalescent COVID-19. CDR3 in amino acids: CASSDNSLNQPQHF. CDR3 DNA: TGTGCCAGCAGCGACAATTCACTGAATCAGCCCCAGCATTTT.